The sample holds one count of the clone carrying this T cell receptor (beta chain). Study processing details: Nucleated cell number was recorded as an estimate derived from reference gene primer amplification. Assay: immunoSEQ multiplex PCR; the TCRdb copy retains only in-frame clones and omits some. Clone size and the V and J calls come from that table; the DNA yielded D and trimming. The top ten hold about a fifth of the sample, which has approximately 85,000 clones, around 83% seen once. The data are from a study of blood T cell repertoires in COVID-19. Study-wide background: The United States, Italy and Spain were the sources of the acute and convalescent COVID-19 samples. Sample material is recorded as cDNA or gDNA derived from T cells, B-cell-depleted T cells, or PBMCs.

Germline CDR1 MDHEN, CDR2 SYDVKM. The length of the CDR3 is 19 residues. After removal of 8 bases from V and 2 bases from J, the junction contained 13 bases not matched to a gene. The receptor was derived from a woman older than 75 in a cohort sampled during active or convalescent COVID-19. The rearrangement links TRBV28 to TRBJ2-2; 14 bases map to TRBD2. Sequencing was performed on peripheral blood. DNA of the CDR3: TGTGCCAGCTGCGGTCACGGACTAGCGGGAGGAGTAAACACCGGGGAGCTGTTTTTT. Protein product: CASCGHGLAGGVNTGELFF.